This record concerns one T cell receptor beta chain sequence. With V trimmed by 5 bases and J by 4 bases, 7 bases remained unmatched. This CDR3 comprises 18 residues. Germline V gene lookup returns CDR1 SGHNT and CDR2 YENEEA. This record comes from a study of T cell changes during pregnancy in multiple sclerosis. TCRdb's table, derived via immunoSEQ multiplex PCR, lists solely in-frame clones and lacks some. The table records 20,000 to 25,000 clones, approximately 81% of them present only once. Sequences were derived from CD8+ T cells from peripheral blood mononuclear cells, sampled before pregnancy. The J gene is TRBJ2-6, the V gene TRBV11-3, with 14 bases matching TRBD2. This receptor was obtained from a female donor with multiple sclerosis, enrolled in a pregnancy study. In DNA, the CDR3 is TGTGCCAGCAGCGAGACTAGCGGGAGGGCCTTCGGGGCCAACGTCCTGACTTTC. Its protein product is CASSETSGRAFGANVLTF.